A single sample gave rise to the 18 T cell receptor beta chains below, sequenced in a study of blood T cell repertoires in COVID-19. Using immunoSEQ multiplex PCR, the repertoire was profiled, and TCRdb retains in-frame clones only, with some absent. Here the sample spans some 140,000 clones, around 79% being singletons. Sequencing was done on a sample of peripheral blood. The origin of the receptors is a man aged 55 to 70 with acute or convalescent COVID-19.

The chain joins TRBV6-2 or TRBV6-3 to TRBJ2-1; TRBD2 is a possible D gene (6 bases). Trimming removed 6 bases at V and 1 base at J, with 13 bases between. The CDR3 is 15 amino acids. CDR1 MNHEY and CDR2 SVGEGT come from the germline V gene. In DNA, the CDR3 is TGTGCCAGCAGCCTACCGACTAGTTCCTACAATGAGCAGTTCTTC. Its protein product is CASSLPTSSYNEQFF.

The chain is built from TRBV19 and TRBJ2-3; a possible D gene is TRBD2 (5 bases). Germline V gene sequence: CDR1 LNHDA, CDR2 SQIVND (reference sequence). The V end lost 10 bases, the J end lost 0 bases, and 17 bases lay between the germline ends. CDR3 size: 15 residues. The CDR3 loop reads CATRRTAISTDTQYF. The CDR3 DNA is TGTGCCACCCGAAGGACTGCAATTAGCACAGATACGCAGTATTTT. The full variable domain, rest sourced from reference TRBV19 and TRBJ2-3, is DGGITQSPKYLFRKEGQNVTLSCEQNLNHDAMYWYRQDPGQGLRLIYYSQIVNDFQKGDIAEGYSVSREKKESFPLTVTSAQKNPTAFYLCATRRTAISTDTQYFGPGTRLTVL.

This chain links TRBV5-1 with TRBJ2-3; the match to TRBD2 covers 8 bases. After removal of 0 bases from V and 6 bases from J, the junction contained 9 bases not matched to a gene. The CDR3 consists of 16 residues. The germline V gene encodes CDR1 SGHRS and CDR2 YFSETQ. In DNA form, the CDR3 reads TGCGCCAGCAGCTTGGCGGTTAGCGGGAAGGCGGATACGCAGTATTTT. Its protein is CASSLAVSGKADTQYF.

The chain links TRBV4-3 to TRBJ1-1; the match to TRBD1 covers 7 bases. Trimming at V came to 1 base and at J to 5 bases, leaving 4 bases not matched to a gene. This CDR3 comprises 14 residues. From germline, CDR1 is LGHNA and CDR2 YSLEER. The CDR3 sequence is CASSQVQGSTEAFF. As DNA, the CDR3 is TGCGCCAGCAGCCAAGTACAGGGGAGTACTGAAGCTTTCTTT.

J is TRBJ2-7 and V is TRBV10-3, with 7 bases identical to TRBD1. Germline CDR1 and CDR2: ENHRY and SYGVKD. With V trimmed by 6 bases and J by 4 bases, 12 bases remained unmatched. The CDR3 totals 15 residues. CDR3: CAISEPDRLGYEQYF. CDR3 sequence (DNA): TGTGCCATCAGCGAACCGGACAGGTTGGGATACGAGCAGTACTTC.

This rearrangement joins TRBV6-2 or TRBV6-3 to TRBJ2-2; 8 positions match TRBD2. The trim removed 5 bases at V and 7 bases at J, leaving 12 bases unmatched. This CDR3 is 16 amino acids long. Per germline, CDR1 MNHEY and CDR2 SVGEGT. CDR3 bases: TGTGCCAGCAGTGTTCGACTAGCGATACGGGACGGGGAGCTGTTTTTT. Residues: CASSVRLAIRDGELFF.

V usage is TRBV29-1 and J usage is TRBJ1-3; 8 bases fit TRBD1. Germline lookup yields CDR1 SQVTM and CDR2 ANQGSEA. Losses at the gene ends were 6 bases for V and 4 bases for J; bases not matched to a gene: 8. The CDR3 covers 14 residues. The CDR3 DNA reads as TGCAGCGTCGCGGCAGGGGGCATCGGAAACACCATATATTTT. Translation: CSVAAGGIGNTIYF.

CDR3 protein: CASSTGGAGTGELFF. The CDR3 DNA reads TGTGCCAGCAGCACAGGGGGCGCGGGCACCGGGGAGCTGTTTTTT. The chain recombines TRBV28 with TRBJ2-2; 9 positions agree with TRBD1. Trimming took 6 bases from V and 4 from J; bases not matched to a gene: 6. CDR3 length: 15 amino acids. Germline V gene lookup returns CDR1 MDHEN and CDR2 SYDVKM.

The chain combines TRBV7-2 with TRBJ1-3; D is ambiguous. The CDR3 totals 14 residues. The ends were cut back, 5 bases at V and 0 bases at J, with 8 bases in the middle. From germline, CDR1 is SGHTA and CDR2 FQGNSA. The CDR3 DNA reads as TGTGCCAGCAGCCCTGGGAGCTCTGGAAACACCATATATTTT. Translated: CASSPGSSGNTIYF. Based on the CDR3 plus reference TRBV7-2 and TRBJ1-3, the full variable domain is GAGVSQSPSNKVTEKGKDVELRCDPISGHTALYWYRQSLGQGLEFLIYFQGNSAPDKSGLPSDRFSAERTGGSVSTLTIQRTQQEDSAVYLCASSPGSSGNTIYFGEGSWLTVV.

The chain joins TRBV7-9 to TRBJ2-1, with TRBD1 identical over 8 bases. The CDR3 is 16 residues long. The J segment lost 2 bases and the V segment lost 6 bases, leaving 9 bases of the junction unmatched. CDR1 and CDR2 (germline): SEHNR, FQNEAQ (reference sequence). Here the CDR3 DNA reads TGTGCCAGCAGTAGGTGGCAGGGACAGGCCTACAATGAGCAGTTCTTC. It codes for CASSRWQGQAYNEQFF.

A few counts support this clone. This chain links TRBV4-1 with TRBJ2-1; D is perhaps TRBD2 (6 bases). Germline V gives CDR1 MGHRA, CDR2 YSYEKL. V lost 4 bases and J lost 12, with 16 bases in between. This CDR3 contains 13 residues. The CDR3 sequence is CASSPQGLSMQFF. The DNA for the CDR3 is TGCGCCAGCAGCCCCCAGGGACTGTCGATGCAGTTCTTC.

The V call is TRBV14, the J call TRBJ2-7; a weak D match, TRBD1 (6 bases). Trimming removed 2 bases from V and 1 base from J, with 9 bases in between. From germline, CDR1 is SGHDN and CDR2 FVKESK. This CDR3 comprises 14 residues. The CDR3 here is CASSQKQGSYEQYF. The CDR3 DNA reads as TGTGCCAGCAGCCAAAAACAGGGTTCCTACGAGCAGTACTTC.

This clone was counted between two and nine times. This chain uses TRBV15 with TRBJ1-6; D perhaps matches TRBD1 (5 bases). The CDR3 length is 16 residues. CDR1 and CDR2 (germline): LNHNV, YYDKDF (reference sequence). Between the trimmed V and J ends, which lost 0 bases and 6 bases, there was a span of 12 bases. This CDR3 reads CATSRDPTGLNSPLHF. DNA for the CDR3: TGTGCCACCAGCAGAGATCCCACAGGCCTTAATTCACCCCTCCACTTT. Full variable domain (missing parts from reference TRBV15 and TRBJ1-6): DAMVIQNPRYQVTQFGKPVTLSCSQTLNHNVMYWYQQKSSQAPKLLFHYYDKDFNNEADTPDNFQSRRPNTSFCFLDIRSPGLGDTAMYLCATSRDPTGLNSPLHFGNGTRLTVT.

The V gene is TRBV5-1, the J gene TRBJ2-5; D gene unclear. Trimming shortened V by 2 bases and J by 3 bases, and 11 bases separated the two germline ends. The CDR3 runs to 14 residues. From germline, CDR1 is SGHRS and CDR2 YFSETQ. The CDR3 DNA sequence: TGCGCCAGCAGCTTAAGCGATTACAAAGAGACCCAGTACTTC. Residues: CASSLSDYKETQYF.

This clone was detected only once. The rearrangement joins TRBV7-8 to TRBJ2-1, with TRBD2 matching 9 bases. This CDR3 has 16 residues. After removal of 1 base from V and 4 bases from J, the junction contained 5 bases not matched to a gene. The germline gives CDR1 SGHVS, CDR2 FQNEAQ. The CDR3 DNA sequence: TGTGCCAGCAGCTTAGACTGGGCGGGAGGGTACAATGAGCAGTTCTTC. It encodes CASSLDWAGGYNEQFF.

The chain carries TRBV11-3 and TRBJ2-1; D gene ambiguous. The CDR3 has 12 residues. Germline CDR1 and CDR2: SGHNT and YENEEA. The V and J ends lost 5 bases and 9 bases respectively, with 11 bases between them. The DNA of the CDR3 is TGTGCCAGCAGCGCGAGATATGGTGAGCAGTTCTTC. It codes for CASSARYGEQFF.

J is TRBJ1-5 and V is TRBV12-3 or TRBV12-4; D gene uncertain. The CDR3 has 12 amino acids. V lost 4 bases, J lost 4 bases, and 5 bases lay in between. The DNA of the CDR3 is TGTGCCAGCAGTTCCTATAATCAGCCCCAGCATTTT. Encoded protein: CASSSYNQPQHF.

This chain uses TRBV19 with TRBJ2-7; TRBD1 aligns across 8 bases. Unmatched junction bases numbered 5, after V lost 7 bases and J lost 3 bases. The germline CDR1 and CDR2 sequences are LNHDA and SQIVND (reference sequence). This CDR3 comprises 13 residues. CDR3 amino acids: CASTRTGSYEQYF. CDR3 DNA: TGTGCCAGTACTCGGACAGGGAGCTACGAGCAGTACTTC.